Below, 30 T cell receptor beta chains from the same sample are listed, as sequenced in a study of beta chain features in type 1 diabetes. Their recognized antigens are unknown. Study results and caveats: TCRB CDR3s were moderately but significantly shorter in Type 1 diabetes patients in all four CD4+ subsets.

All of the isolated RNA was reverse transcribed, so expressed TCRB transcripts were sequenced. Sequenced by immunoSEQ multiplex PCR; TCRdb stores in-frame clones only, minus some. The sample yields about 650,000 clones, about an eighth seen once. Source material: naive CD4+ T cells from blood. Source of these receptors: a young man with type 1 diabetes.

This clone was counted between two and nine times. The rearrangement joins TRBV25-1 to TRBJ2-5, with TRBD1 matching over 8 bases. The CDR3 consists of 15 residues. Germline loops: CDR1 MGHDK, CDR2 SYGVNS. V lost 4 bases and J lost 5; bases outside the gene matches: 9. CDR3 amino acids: CASSAPGQGDETQYF. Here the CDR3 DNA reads TGTGCCAGCAGTGCCCCAGGACAGGGTGACGAGACCCAGTACTTC.

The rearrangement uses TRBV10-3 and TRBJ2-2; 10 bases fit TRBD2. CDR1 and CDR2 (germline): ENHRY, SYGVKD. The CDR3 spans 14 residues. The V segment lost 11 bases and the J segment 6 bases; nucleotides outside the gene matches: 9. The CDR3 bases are TGTGCCTCAAAGGGCGGGACTAGCGCCGGGGAGCTGTTTTTT. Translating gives CASKGGTSAGELFF.

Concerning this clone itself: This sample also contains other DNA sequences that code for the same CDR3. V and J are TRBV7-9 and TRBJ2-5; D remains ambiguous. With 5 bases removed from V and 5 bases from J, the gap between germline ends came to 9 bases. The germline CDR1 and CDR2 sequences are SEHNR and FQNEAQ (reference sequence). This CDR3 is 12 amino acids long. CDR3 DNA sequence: TGTGCCAGCAGCCTACCTCCCGAGACCCAGTACTTC. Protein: CASSLPPETQYF.

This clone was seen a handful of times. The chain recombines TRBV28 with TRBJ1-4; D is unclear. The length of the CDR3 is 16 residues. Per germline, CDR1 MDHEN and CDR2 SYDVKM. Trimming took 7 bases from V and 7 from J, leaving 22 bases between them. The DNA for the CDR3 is TGTGCCAGCACCCGAGGGCGGTTAGGTGGTAGTGAAAAACTGTTTTTT. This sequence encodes CASTRGRLGGSEKLFF.

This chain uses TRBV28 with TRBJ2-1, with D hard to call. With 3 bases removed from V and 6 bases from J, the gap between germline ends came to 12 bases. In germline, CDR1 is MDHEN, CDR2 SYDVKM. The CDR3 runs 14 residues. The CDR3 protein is CASSFRQPLNEQFF. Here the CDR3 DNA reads TGTGCCAGCAGTTTTCGGCAGCCCCTCAATGAGCAGTTCTTC.

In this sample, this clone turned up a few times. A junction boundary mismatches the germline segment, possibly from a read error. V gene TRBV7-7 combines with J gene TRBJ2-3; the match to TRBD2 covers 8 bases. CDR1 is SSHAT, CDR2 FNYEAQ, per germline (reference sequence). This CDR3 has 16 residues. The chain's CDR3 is CASSLSYGGATDTQYF. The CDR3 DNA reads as TGTGCTAGCAGCTTATCCTACGGGGGGGCCACAGATACGCAGTATTTT.

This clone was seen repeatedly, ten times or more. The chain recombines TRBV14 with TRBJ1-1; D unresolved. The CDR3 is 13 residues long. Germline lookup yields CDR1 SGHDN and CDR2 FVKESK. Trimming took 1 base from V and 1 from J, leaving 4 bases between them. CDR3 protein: CASSQAGNTEAFF. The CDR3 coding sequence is TGTGCCAGCAGCCAAGCGGGGAACACTGAAGCTTTCTTT.

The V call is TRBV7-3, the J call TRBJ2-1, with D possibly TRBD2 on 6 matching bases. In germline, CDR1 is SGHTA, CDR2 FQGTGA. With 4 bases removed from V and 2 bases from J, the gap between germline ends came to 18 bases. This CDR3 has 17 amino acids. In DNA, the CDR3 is TGTGCCAGCAGCTACCGTCCCGCGGGGACCGCCTACAATGAGCAGTTCTTC. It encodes CASSYRPAGTAYNEQFF.

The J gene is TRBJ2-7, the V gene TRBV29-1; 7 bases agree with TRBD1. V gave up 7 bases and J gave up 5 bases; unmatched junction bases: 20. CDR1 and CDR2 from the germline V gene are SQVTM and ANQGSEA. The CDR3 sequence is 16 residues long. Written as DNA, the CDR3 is TGCAGCGCCCACGGGTTAAGGGCAGGGGGTTCCGACGAGCAGTACTTC. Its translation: CSAHGLRAGGSDEQYF.

CDR3 loop: CASSQGQGRTDTQYF. Written as DNA, the CDR3 is TGCGCCAGCAGCCAAGGTCAGGGTCGCACAGATACGCAGTATTTT. This rearrangement joins TRBV4-3 to TRBJ2-3; D is possibly TRBD1 (5 bases). V shed 1 base and J shed 1 base, with 9 bases lying between them. Germline V gene lookup returns CDR1 LGHNA and CDR2 YSLEER. CDR3 length: 15 amino acids.

Here the CDR3 DNA reads TGTGCCAGCACTGCAACAGGGGGGCCCTACGAGCAGTACTTC. Residues: CASTATGGPYEQYF. The chain combines TRBV7-2 with TRBJ2-7; TRBD1 agrees at 8 bases. The CDR3 consists of 14 residues. Germline assignment: CDR1 SGHTA and CDR2 FQGNSA. The J segment lost 2 bases and the V segment lost 7 bases, leaving 7 bases of the junction unmatched. Looking up the rest from reference TRBV7-2 and TRBJ2-7 gives the full variable domain: GAGVSQSPSNKVTEKGKDVELRCDPISGHTALYWYRQSLGQGLEFLIYFQGNSAPDKSGLPSDRFSAERTGGSVSTLTIQRTQQEDSAVYLCASTATGGPYEQYFGPGTRLTVT.

The CDR3 bases are TGTGCCAGCGGACGGGACGGAATCTCTGGGGCCAACGTCCTGACTTTC. Amino acid sequence: CASGRDGISGANVLTF. V and J are TRBV2 and TRBJ2-6; D may correspond to TRBD1 or TRBD2 (5 bases each). The CDR3 has 16 amino acids. Germline V gene data show CDR1 as SNHLY and CDR2 as FYNNEI. With 8 bases removed from V and 0 bases from J, the gap between germline ends came to 14 bases.

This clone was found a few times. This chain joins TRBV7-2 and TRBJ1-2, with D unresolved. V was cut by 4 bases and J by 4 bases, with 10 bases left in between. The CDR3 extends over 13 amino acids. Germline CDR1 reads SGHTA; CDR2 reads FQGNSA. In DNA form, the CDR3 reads TGTGCCAGCAGCTCCAATCCTTCCTATGGCTACACCTTC. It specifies CASSSNPSYGYTF.

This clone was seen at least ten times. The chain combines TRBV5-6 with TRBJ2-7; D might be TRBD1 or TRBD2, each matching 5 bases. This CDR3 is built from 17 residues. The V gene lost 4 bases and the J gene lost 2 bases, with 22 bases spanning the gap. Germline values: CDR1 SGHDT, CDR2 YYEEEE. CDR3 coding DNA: TGTGCCAGCAGCGAAACCTTGGGACGGACCTTAACCTACGAGCAGTACTTC. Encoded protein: CASSETLGRTLTYEQYF. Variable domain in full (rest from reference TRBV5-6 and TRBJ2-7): DAGVTQSPTHLIKTRGQQVTLRCSPKSGHDTVSWYQQALGQGPQFIFQYYEEEERQRGNFPDRFSGHQFPNYSSELNVNALLLGDSALYLCASSETLGRTLTYEQYFGPGTRLTVT.

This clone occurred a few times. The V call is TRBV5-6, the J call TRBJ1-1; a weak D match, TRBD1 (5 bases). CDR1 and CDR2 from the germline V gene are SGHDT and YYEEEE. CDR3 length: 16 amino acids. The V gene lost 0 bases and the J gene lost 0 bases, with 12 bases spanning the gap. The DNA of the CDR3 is TGTGCCAGCAGCTTGGTGGCAGGGATGATGAACACTGAAGCTTTCTTT. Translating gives CASSLVAGMMNTEAFF.

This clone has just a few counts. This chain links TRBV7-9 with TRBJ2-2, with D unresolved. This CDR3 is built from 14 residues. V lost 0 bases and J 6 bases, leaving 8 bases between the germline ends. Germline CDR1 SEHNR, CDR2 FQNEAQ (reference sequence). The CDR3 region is CASSLALSAGELFF. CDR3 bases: TGTGCCAGCAGCTTAGCGCTTTCAGCCGGGGAGCTGTTTTTT.

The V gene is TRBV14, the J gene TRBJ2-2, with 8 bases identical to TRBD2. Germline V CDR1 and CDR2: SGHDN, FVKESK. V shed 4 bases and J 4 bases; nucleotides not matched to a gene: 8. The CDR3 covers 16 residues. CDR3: CASSPSGGKGTGELFF. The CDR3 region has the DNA TGTGCCAGCAGCCCGAGCGGGGGCAAGGGCACCGGGGAGCTGTTTTTT. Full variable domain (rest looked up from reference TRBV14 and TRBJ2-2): EAGVTQFPSHSVIEKGQTVTLRCDPISGHDNLYWYRRVMGKEIKFLLHFVKESKQDESGMPNNRFLAERTGGTYSTLKVQPAELEDSGVYFCASSPSGGKGTGELFFGEGSRLTVL.

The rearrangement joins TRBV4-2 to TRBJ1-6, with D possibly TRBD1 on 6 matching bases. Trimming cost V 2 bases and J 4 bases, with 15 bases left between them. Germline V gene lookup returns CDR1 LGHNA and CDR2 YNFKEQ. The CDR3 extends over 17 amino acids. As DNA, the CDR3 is TGTGCCAGCAGCCAACCCGGACAGTTAGTTTATAATTCACCCCTCCACTTT. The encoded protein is CASSQPGQLVYNSPLHF.

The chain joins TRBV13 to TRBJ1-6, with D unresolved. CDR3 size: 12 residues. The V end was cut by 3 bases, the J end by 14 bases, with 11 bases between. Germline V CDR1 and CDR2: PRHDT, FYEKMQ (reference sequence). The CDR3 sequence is CASSFPGGTLHF. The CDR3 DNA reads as TGTGCCAGCAGCTTCCCTGGCGGGACCCTCCACTTT. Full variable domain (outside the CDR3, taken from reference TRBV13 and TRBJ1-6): AAGVIQSPRHLIKEKRETATLKCYPIPRHDTVYWYQQGPGQDPQFLISFYEKMQSDKGSIPDRFSAQQFSDYHSELNMSSLELGDSALYFCASSFPGGTLHFGNGTRLTVT.

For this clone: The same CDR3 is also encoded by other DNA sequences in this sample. In nucleotides, the CDR3 is TGTGCCAGCAGGGGACAGGGGAACACCGGGGAGCTGTTTTTT. Residues: CASRGQGNTGELFF. J is TRBJ2-2 and V is TRBV2; 9 bases are a match to TRBD1. The CDR3 runs to 14 residues. Germline V gene lookup returns CDR1 SNHLY and CDR2 FYNNEI. With 6 bases clipped from V and 1 base from J, the junction kept 0 bases outside the gene matches.

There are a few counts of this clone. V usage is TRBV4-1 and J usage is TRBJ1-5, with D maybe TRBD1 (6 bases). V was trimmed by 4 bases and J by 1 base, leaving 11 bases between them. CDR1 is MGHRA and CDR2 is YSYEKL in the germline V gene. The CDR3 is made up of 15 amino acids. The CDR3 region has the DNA TGCGCCAGCAGCCCACAGGGTATGAGCAATCAGCCCCAGCATTTT. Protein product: CASSPQGMSNQPQHF.

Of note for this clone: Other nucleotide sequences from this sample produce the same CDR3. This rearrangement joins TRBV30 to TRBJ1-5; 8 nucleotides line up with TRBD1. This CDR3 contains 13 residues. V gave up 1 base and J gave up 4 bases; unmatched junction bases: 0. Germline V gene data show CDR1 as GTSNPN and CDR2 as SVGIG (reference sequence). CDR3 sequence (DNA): TGTGCCTGGAGTGGACAGGGGAATCAGCCCCAGCATTTT. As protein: CAWSGQGNQPQHF. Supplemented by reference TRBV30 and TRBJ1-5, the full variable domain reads SQTIHQWPATLVQPVGSPLSLECTVEGTSNPNLYWYRQAAGRGLQLLFYSVGIGQISSEVPQNLSASRPQDRQFILSSKKLLLSDSGFYLCAWSGQGNQPQHFGDGTRLSIL.

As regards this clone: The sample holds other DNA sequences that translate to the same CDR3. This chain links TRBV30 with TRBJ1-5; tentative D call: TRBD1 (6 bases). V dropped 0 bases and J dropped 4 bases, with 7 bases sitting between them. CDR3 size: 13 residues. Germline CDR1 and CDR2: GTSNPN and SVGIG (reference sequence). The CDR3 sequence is CAWSVTGNQPQHF. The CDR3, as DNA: TGTGCCTGGAGTGTTACAGGGAATCAGCCCCAGCATTTT.

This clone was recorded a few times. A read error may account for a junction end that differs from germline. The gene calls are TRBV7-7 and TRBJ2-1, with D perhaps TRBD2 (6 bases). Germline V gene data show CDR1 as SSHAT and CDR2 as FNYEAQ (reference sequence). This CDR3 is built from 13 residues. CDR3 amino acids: CASSLGAGNEQFF. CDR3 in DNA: TGTGCTAGCAGCTTAGGGGCGGGAAATGAGCAGTTCTTC. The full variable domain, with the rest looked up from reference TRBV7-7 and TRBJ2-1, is GAGVSQSPRYKVTKRGQDVTLRCDPISSHATLYWYQQALGQGPEFLTYFNYEAQPDKSGLPSDRFSAERPEGSISTLTIQRTEQRDSAMYRCASSLGAGNEQFFGPGTRLTVL.

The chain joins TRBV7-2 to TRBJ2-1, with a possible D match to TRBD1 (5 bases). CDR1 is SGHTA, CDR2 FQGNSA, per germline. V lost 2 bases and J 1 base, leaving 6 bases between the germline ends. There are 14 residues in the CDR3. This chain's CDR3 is CASSLRQSYNEQFF. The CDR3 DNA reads TGTGCCAGCAGCTTAAGACAGTCCTACAATGAGCAGTTCTTC.

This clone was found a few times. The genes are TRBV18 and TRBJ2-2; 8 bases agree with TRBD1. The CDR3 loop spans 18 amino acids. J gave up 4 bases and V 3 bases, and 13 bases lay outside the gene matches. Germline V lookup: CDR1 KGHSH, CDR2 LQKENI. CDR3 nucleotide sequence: TGTGCCAGCTCACCGCCCTTATCACGAACAGGGGGCACCGGGGAGCTGTTTTTT. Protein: CASSPPLSRTGGTGELFF.

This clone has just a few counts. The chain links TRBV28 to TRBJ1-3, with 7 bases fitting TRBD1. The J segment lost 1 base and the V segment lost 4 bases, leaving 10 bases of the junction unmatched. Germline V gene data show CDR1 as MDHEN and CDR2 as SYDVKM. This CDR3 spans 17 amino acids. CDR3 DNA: TGTGCCAGCAGTTCCTCCGGGACAGAGTATTCTGGAAACACCATATATTTT. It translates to CASSSSGTEYSGNTIYF.

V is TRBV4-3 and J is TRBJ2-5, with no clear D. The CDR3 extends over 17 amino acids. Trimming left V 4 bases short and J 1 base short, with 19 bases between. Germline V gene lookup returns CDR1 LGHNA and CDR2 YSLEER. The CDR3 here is CASSPSLGWQVQETQYF. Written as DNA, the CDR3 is TGCGCCAGCAGCCCCTCCTTGGGTTGGCAGGTCCAAGAGACCCAGTACTTC.

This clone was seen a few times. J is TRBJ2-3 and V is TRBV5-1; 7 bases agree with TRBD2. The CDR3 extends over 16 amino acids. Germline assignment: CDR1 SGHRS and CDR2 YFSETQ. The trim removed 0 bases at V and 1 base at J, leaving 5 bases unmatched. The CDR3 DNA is TGCGCCAGCAGCTTGGATCCAGCGGGGCGCACAGATACGCAGTATTTT. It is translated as CASSLDPAGRTDTQYF.

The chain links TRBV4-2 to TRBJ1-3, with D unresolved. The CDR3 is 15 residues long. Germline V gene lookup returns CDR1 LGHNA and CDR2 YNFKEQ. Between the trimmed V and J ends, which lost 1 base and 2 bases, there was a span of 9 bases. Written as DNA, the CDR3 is TGTGCCAGCAGCCAAGGCGGAAATGCTGGAAACACCATATATTTT. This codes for CASSQGGNAGNTIYF.